The TCR beta chain under discussion was sequenced for a study of T cell responses to AZD1222 COVID-19 vaccine (dated by TCRdb to the early 2020s). For context, the study as a whole: Because spike-specific TCR depth and breadth did not differ between the two schedules, AZD1222 recipients who got a second dose at roughly 4 weeks were pooled with those who got a second dose at roughly 12 weeks. TCR sequencing was performed for 230 to 250 trial participants, of whom around 210 were given two doses of AZD1222 and some 26 were given two doses of MenACWY control vaccine. Enrollment into the trials was organized by age into subgroups of 18-55, 56-69 and 70-plus years, and those subgroups contained roughly 150, 30 and 60 TCR-sequenced participants, respectively. Overall study results and their limits: Reportedly, almost half of the unique spike-specific TCRs recognized epitopes lying outside the regions that are mutated in the B.1.351 and B.1.1.7 variants. Because no samples from the day 14 peak response were available, repertoires could be characterized only after the peak T cell response. The 56-69-year group was small, and its depth increase did not reach significance, likely because of low power. Conclusions about previously exposed vaccinees are limited, since just a handful of AZD1222 recipients were seropositive for SARS-CoV-2 at baseline. CD4 TCRs associated with the vaccine covered the entire spike protein, and the dominant responses were in regions 160-218 and 743-854. After two AZD1222 doses, spike-specific TCR breadth and depth were significantly higher than at day 0 and than in MenACWY recipients. Participants were mostly white British, with more females than males. The authors suggested clonal diversity may have been underestimated.

With regard to this clone: It has no known antigen specificity. No much larger clone exists at a distance of one base, and base qualities are not known.

The CDR3 regions of human TCRbeta chains were analyzed by immunosequencing. The authors' analysis ran thus. Repertoire TCRs were checked for matches against a reference library of SARS-CoV-2-specific TCRs that had been generated using the MIRA antigen-specificity platform. Breadth was defined as the fraction of unique TCRs that were SARS-CoV-2-associated, and depth was defined as the fraction of total T cells that were SARS-CoV-2-associated. Using the MIRA data, each spike-specific TCR was mapped to the spike region that the TCR reacts to and placed in a CD4 or CD8 class. Log10-transformed breadth and depth values were compared by one-way ANOVA with Sidak's multiple comparisons tests. This immuneACCESS table, as held by TCRdb, lists in-frame sequences with V and J called but not all clones. Of the missing ones, under half trace to an unresolved V gene in checked studies; the others have no known cause. V and J calls and clone size are those listed in that table; D and trimming were worked out from the DNA. The table for this sample lists some 200,000 clones; 75% to 90% of them were counted only once. Of the sample, around 5.8% falls within the top ten clones.

At the junction V is shortened by 4 bases and J by 0 bases; bases outside the gene matches: 4. Per the germline V gene, SGHDN is the CDR1 and FVKESK is the CDR2. CDR3 length: 15 amino acids, cysteine to phenylalanine. Only the CDR3 portion is preserved as DNA: 45 bases, with reading frame beginning at the first base. Interpreted using the paper, the time point label stands for: baseline before first vaccination. Vaccinee samples were obtained from the UK trials COV001 and COV002, which included a single-blind randomized controlled phase 2/3 trial of AZD1222 (ChAdOx1 nCoV-19) in healthy adults. For TCRbeta chain sequencing, PBMC samples were collected from trial participants at day 0 and at day 28 after the second dose.

This clonotype was sampled from an adult in good health. Rearrangement joined TRBV14 to TRBJ2-7, with TRBD1 identical over 9 junction bases. The material sequenced was peripheral blood, taken on day 0 of AZD1222 vaccination. The sequenced DNA is TGTGCCAGCAGCCGGGGACAGGGCAGCTCCTACGAGCAGTACTTC. Translated, this is CASSRGQGSSYEQYF.